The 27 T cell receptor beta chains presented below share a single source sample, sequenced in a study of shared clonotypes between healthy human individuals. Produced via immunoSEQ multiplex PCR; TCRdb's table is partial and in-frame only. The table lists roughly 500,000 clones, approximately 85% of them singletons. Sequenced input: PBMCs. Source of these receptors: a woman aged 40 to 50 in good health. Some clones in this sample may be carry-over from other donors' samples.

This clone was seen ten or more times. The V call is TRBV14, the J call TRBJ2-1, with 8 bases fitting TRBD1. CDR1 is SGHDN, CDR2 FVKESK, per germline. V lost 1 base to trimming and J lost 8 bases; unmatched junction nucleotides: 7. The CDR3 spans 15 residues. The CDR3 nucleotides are TGTGCCAGCAGCCAAGGGACAGGGCGAGTGGATGAGCAGTTCTTC. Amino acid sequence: CASSQGTGRVDEQFF.

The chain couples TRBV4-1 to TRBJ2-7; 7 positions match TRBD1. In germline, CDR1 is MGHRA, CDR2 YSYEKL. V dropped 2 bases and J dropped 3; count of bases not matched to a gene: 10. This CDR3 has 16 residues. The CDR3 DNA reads TGCGCCAGCAGCCAACAAGTAGGACAGGAAATCTACGAGCAGTACTTC. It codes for CASSQQVGQEIYEQYF.

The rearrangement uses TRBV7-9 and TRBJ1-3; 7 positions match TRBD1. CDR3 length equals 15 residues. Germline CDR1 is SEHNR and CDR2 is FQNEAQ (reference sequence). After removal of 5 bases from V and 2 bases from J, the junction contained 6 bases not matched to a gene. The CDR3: CASSPGGSAGNTIYF. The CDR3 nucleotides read TGTGCCAGCAGCCCAGGGGGTTCTGCTGGAAACACCATATATTTT.

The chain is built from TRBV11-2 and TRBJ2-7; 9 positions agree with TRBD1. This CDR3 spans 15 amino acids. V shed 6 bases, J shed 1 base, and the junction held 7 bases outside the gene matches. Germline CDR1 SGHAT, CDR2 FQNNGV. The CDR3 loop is CASRGAGTGSYEQYF. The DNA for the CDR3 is TGTGCCAGCAGGGGTGCCGGGACAGGGTCCTACGAGCAGTACTTC.

The CDR3 reads CAISESGQANRPQHF. The CDR3 DNA reads as TGTGCCATCAGTGAGTCGGGACAGGCCAATCGACCCCAGCATTTT. The J gene is TRBJ1-5, the V gene TRBV10-3; TRBD1 matches at 8 bases. The CDR3 runs 15 residues. The ends lost 0 bases at V and 10 bases at J; junction bases unmatched: 8. The germline CDR1 and CDR2 sequences are ENHRY and SYGVKD.

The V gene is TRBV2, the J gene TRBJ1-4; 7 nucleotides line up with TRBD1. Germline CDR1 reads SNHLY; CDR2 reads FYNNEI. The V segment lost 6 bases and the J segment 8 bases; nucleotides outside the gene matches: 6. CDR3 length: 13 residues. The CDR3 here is CASRGEGGEKLFF. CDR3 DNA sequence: TGTGCCAGCAGGGGTGAAGGGGGCGAAAAACTGTTTTTT.

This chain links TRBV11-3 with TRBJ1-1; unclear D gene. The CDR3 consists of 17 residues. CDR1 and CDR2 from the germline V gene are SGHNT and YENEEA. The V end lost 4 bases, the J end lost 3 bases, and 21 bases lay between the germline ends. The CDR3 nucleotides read TGTGCCAGCAGCTCCCTCCGACGGGTGAGGGAGGACACTGAAGCTTTCTTT. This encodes CASSSLRRVREDTEAFF. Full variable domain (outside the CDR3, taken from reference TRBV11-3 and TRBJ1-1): EAGVVQSPRYKIIEKKQPVAFWCNPISGHNTLYWYLQNLGQGPELLIRYENEEAVDDSQLPKDRFSAERLKGVDSTLKIQPAELGDSAVYLCASSSLRRVREDTEAFFGQGTRLTVV.

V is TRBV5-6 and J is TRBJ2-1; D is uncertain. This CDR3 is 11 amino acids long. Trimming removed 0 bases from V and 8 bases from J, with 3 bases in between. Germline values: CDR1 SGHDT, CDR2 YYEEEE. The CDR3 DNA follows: TGTGCCAGCAGCTTGGCCTATGAGCAGTTCTTC. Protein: CASSLAYEQFF.

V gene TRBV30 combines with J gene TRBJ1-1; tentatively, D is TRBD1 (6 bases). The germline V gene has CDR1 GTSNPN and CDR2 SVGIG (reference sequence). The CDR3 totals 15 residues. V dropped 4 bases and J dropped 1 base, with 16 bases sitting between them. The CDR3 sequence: CAWNRGTTGNTEAFF. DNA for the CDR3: TGTGCCTGGAATAGGGGGACCACAGGGAACACTGAAGCTTTCTTT.

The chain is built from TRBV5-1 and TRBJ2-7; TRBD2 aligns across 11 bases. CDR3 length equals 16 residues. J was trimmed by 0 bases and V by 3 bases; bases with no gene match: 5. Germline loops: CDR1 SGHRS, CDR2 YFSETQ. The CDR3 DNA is TGCGCCAGCAGCTCTACTAGCGGGGGACCCTCCTACGAGCAGTACTTC. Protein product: CASSSTSGGPSYEQYF.

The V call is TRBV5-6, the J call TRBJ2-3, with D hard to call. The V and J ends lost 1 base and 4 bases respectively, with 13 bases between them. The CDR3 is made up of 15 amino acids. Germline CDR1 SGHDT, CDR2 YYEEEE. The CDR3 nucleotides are TGTGCCAGCAGCTTGTTAATAATCGCCGCAGATACGCAGTATTTT. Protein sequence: CASSLLIIAADTQYF.

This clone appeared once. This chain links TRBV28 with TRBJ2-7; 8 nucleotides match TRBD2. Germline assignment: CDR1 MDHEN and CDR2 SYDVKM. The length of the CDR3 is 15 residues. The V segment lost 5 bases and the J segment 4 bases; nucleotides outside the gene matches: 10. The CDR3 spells CASSVPGLGGYEQYF. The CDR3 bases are TGTGCCAGCAGTGTCCCGGGACTAGGCGGGTACGAGCAGTACTTC.

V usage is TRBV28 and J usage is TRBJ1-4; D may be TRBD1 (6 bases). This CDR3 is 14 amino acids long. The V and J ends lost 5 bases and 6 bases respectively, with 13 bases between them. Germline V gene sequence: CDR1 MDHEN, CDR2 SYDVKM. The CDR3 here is CASSHNRGDEKLFF. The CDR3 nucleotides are TGTGCCAGCAGTCACAATAGGGGGGATGAAAAACTGTTTTTT.

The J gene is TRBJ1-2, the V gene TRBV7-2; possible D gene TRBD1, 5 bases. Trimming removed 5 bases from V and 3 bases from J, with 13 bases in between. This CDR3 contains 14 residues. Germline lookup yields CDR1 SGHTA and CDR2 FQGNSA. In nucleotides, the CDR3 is TGTGCCAGCAGCCCCAGGGCGATTGACTATGGCTACACCTTC. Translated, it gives CASSPRAIDYGYTF.

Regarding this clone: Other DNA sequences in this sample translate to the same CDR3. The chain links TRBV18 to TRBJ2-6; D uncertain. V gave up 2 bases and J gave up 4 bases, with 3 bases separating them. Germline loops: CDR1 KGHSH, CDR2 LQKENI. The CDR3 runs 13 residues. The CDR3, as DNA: TGTGCCAGCTCACCATCAGGGGCCAACGTCCTGACTTTC. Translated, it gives CASSPSGANVLTF.

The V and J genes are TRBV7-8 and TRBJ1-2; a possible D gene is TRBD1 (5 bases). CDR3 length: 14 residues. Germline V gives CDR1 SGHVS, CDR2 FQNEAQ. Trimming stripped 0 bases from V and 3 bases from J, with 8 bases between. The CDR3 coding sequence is TGTGCCAGCAGCTTAGCTGGGGCTGACTATGGCTACACCTTC. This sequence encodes CASSLAGADYGYTF.

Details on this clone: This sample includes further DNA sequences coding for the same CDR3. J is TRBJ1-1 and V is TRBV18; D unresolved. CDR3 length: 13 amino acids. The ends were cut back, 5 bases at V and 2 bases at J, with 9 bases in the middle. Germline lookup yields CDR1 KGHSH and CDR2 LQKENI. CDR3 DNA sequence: TGTGCCAGCTCAGGGCAGGCTAACACTGAAGCTTTCTTT. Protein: CASSGQANTEAFF.

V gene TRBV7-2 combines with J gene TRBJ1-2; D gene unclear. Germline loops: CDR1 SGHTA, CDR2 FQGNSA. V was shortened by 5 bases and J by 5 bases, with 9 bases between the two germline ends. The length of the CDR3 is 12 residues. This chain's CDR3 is CASSPYQYGYTF. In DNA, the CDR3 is TGTGCCAGCAGCCCCTATCAGTATGGCTACACCTTC.

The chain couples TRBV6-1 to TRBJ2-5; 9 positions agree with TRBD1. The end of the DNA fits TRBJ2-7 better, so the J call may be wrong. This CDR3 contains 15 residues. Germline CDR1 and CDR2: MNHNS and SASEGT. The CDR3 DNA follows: TGTGCCAGCAGTGATTCCGGGACAGGGTCTTACGAGCAGTACTTC. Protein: CASSDSGTGSYEQYF.

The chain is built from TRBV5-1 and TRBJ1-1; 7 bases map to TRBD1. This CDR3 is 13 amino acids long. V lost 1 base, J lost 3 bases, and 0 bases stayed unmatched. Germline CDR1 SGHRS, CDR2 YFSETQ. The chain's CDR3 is CASSLTGDTEAFF. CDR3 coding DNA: TGCGCCAGCAGCTTGACAGGGGACACTGAAGCTTTCTTT.

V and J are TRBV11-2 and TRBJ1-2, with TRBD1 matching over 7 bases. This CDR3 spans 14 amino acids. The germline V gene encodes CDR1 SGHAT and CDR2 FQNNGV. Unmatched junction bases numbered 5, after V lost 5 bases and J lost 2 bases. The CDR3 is CASSLDRYNYGYTF. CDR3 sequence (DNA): TGTGCCAGCAGCCTGGACAGGTACAACTATGGCTACACCTTC.

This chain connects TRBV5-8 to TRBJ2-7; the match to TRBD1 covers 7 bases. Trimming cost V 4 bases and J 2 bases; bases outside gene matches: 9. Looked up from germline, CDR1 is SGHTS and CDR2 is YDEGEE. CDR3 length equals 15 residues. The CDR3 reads CASSPRRQGTYEQYF. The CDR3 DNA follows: TGTGCCAGCAGCCCCCGCCGACAGGGCACCTACGAGCAGTACTTC.

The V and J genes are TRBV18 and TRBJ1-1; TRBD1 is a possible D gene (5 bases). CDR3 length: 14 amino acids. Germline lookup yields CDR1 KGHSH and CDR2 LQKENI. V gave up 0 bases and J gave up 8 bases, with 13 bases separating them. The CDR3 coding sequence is TGTGCCAGCTCACCACCCCCGGGACGGAGCGAAGCTTTCTTT. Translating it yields CASSPPPGRSEAFF.

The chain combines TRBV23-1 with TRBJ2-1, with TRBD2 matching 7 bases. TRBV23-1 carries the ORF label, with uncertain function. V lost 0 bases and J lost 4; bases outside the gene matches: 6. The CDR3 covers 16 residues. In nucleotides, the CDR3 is TGCGCCAGCAGTCAATCCAGCGGGAAAAAGTACAATGAGCAGTTCTTC. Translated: CASSQSSGKKYNEQFF.

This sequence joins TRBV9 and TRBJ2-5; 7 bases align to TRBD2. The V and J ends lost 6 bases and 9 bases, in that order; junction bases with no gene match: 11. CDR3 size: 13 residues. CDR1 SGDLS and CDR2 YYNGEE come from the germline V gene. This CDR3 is CASTREDIGAQYF. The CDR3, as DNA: TGTGCCAGCACCCGGGAGGACATCGGGGCCCAGTACTTC.

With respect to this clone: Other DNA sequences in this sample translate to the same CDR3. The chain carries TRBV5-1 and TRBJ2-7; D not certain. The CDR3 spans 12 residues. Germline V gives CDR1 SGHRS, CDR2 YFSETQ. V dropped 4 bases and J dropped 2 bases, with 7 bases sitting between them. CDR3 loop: CASSLTAYEQYF. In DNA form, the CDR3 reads TGCGCCAGCAGCCTCACAGCCTACGAGCAGTACTTC.

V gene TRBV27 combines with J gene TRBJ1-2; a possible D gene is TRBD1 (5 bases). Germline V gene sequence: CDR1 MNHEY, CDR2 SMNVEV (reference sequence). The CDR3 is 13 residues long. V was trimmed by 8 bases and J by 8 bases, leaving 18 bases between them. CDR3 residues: CASRGVGLRGYTF. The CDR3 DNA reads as TGTGCCAGCCGGGGGGTAGGACTCCGCGGCTACACCTTC.